The entry that follows covers one T cell receptor beta chain sequence. Its target is unknown. This specimen comes from a study of vaccination effects on CD4 cells after COVID-19. The culture ran for 10 days before CD4+ T cells were isolated. From March to December 2020, the person had a SARS-CoV-2 infection that was confirmed by PCR. Subjects were given two BNT162b2 or mRNA-1273 vaccine doses. The CDR3 runs to 13 residues. Looked up from germline, CDR1 is SGHTA and CDR2 is FQGNSA. The ends were cut back, 0 bases at V and 3 bases at J, with 4 bases in the middle. This table comes from immunoSEQ multiplex PCR, and its TCRdb copy is limited to in-frame clones, with some not included. The sample lists about 44,000 clones, 76% occurring once.

Sequencing used CD4+ T cells from PBMCs cultured without peptide, obtained after COVID-19 vaccination. The chain links TRBV7-2 to TRBJ2-3, with unresolved D. The clonotype originates from a human donor who had a prior SARS-CoV-2 infection. CDR3 amino acids: CASSLAHTDTQYF. In DNA form, the CDR3 reads TGTGCCAGCAGCTTAGCCCATACAGATACGCAGTATTTT.